This record looks at one TCR beta chain sequence and its context. This clone's antigen is unknown. One base away there is no much larger clone; base qualities are not given. The CDR3 starts with the cysteine, ends with the phenylalanine, and has 16 residues. Only the CDR3 DNA is retained, 48 bases long and in frame from the first base. V loses 6 bases at its end and J loses 5 bases; junction bases beyond the gene matches: 14. As encoded in the germline V gene, CDR1 is SGHVS while CDR2 is FQNEAQ. According to the study, the label for this sample's time point signals: baseline before first vaccination. Vaccinee samples came from UK trials COV001 and COV002, including a single-blind randomized controlled phase 2/3 trial of AZD1222 (ChAdOx1 nCoV-19) in healthy adults. Trial participant PBMC samples were collected at day 0 and day 28 after the second dose for TCRbeta chain sequencing. This sample stems from a study of T cell responses to AZD1222 COVID-19 vaccine (dated by TCRdb to the early 2020s). Concerning the study at large: AZD1222 recipients with second doses at about 4 weeks or about 12 weeks were pooled, because spike-specific TCR depth and breadth did not differ between schedules. A total of 230 to 250 trial participants underwent TCR sequencing, of whom about 210 had received two doses of AZD1222 and 26 had received two doses of the MenACWY control vaccine. Trial participants were enrolled by age into subgroups of 18-55, 56-69 and 70-plus years, and 148, 28 and 57 TCR-sequenced participants, respectively, were included in these subgroups.

Results and caveats for the whole study, not just this receptor: Because no day 14 peak-response samples were available, the repertoires could be characterized only after the peak T cell response. Vaccine-associated CD4 TCRs spanned the whole spike protein, with dominant responses in regions 160-218 and 743-854. Conclusions about previously exposed vaccinees are limited because only five to seven AZD1222 recipients were SARS-CoV-2 seropositive at baseline. A significant rise in spike-specific TCR breadth and depth was observed after two AZD1222 doses relative to day 0 and relative to MenACWY recipients. Participants were mostly white British, with more females than males. The authors suggested clonal diversity may have been underestimated. The 56-69-year group was small, and its depth increase did not reach significance, likely because of low power. Epitopes outside the regions mutated in the B.1.351 and B.1.1.7 variants were reportedly recognized by nearly half of the unique spike-specific TCRs.

The CDR3 regions of human TCRbeta chains were subjected to immunosequencing. Concerning the study's data processing: TCRs in the repertoires were matched against a reference library of SARS-CoV-2-specific TCRs that had been generated with the MIRA antigen-specificity platform. Breadth meant the fraction of unique TCRs that were SARS-CoV-2-associated, whereas depth meant the fraction of total T cells that were SARS-CoV-2-associated. Each spike-specific TCR was assigned to its reactive spike region and to a CD4 or CD8 class using the MIRA data. Log10-transformed breadth and depth values were compared by one-way ANOVA with Sidak's multiple comparisons tests. TCRdb took over this immuneACCESS table, retaining in-frame rearrangements with V and J assigned. Such tables are incomplete; in checked studies, under half of the missing clones stem from an unresolved V gene, and the remainder is unexplained. Clonal size and the V and J genes are those of that table, whereas D and trimming came from the DNA. Across this sample there are some 110,000 clones, with about 80% seen only once. About 9% of the sample is in the top ten clones.

This receptor was taken from an adult in good health. The chain couples TRBV7-8 to TRBJ1-2, and 8 bases in between align with TRBD1. The source was peripheral blood, collected on day 0 of AZD1222 vaccination. The DNA is TGTGCCAGCAGGAAAGACGCAGGGGGCGCTTTATATGGCTACACCTTC. Its protein is CASRKDAGGALYGYTF.